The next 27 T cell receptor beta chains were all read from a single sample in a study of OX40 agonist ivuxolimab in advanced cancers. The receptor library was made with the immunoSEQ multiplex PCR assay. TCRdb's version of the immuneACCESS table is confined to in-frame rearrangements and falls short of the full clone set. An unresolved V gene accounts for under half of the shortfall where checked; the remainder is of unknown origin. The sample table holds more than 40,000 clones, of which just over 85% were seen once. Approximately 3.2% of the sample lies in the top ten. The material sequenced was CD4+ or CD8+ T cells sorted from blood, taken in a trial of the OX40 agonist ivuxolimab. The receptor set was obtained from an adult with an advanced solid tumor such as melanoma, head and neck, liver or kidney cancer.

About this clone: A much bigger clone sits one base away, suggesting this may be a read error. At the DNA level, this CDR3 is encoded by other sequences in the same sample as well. The CDR3 reads CASSLTSGGGFEQYF. The DNA of the CDR3 is TGTGCCAGCAGCCTCACTAGCGGGGGCGGATTCGAGCAGTACTTC. J is TRBJ2-7 and V is TRBV5-1, with 11 nucleotides matching TRBD2. Germline-derived CDR1 and CDR2 are SGHRS and YFSETQ. This CDR3 contains 15 residues.

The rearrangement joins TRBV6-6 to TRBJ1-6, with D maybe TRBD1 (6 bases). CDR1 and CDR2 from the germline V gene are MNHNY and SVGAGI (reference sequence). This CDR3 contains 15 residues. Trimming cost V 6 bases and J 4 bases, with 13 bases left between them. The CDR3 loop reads CASSRGQRYNSPLHF. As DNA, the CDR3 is TGTGCCAGCAGCCGAGGACAGCGTTATAATTCACCCCTCCACTTT.

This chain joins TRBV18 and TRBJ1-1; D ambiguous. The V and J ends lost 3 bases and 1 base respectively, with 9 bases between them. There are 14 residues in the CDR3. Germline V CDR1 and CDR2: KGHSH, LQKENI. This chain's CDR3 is CASSPASRNTEAFF. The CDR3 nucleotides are TGTGCCAGCTCACCCGCCTCACGGAACACTGAAGCTTTCTTT.

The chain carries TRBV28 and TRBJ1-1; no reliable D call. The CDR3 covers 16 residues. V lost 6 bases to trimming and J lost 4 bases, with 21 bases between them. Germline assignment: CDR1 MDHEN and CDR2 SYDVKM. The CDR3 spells CASRVVVGGPGTEAFF. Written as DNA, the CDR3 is TGTGCCAGCAGGGTCGTGGTCGGCGGGCCGGGCACTGAAGCTTTCTTT.

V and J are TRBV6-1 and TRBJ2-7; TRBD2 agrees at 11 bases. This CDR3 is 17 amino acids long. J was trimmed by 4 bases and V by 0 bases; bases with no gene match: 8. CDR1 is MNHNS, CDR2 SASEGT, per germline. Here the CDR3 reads CASSEAGTSGYLYEQYF. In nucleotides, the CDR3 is TGTGCCAGCAGTGAAGCGGGGACTAGCGGATATTTATACGAGCAGTACTTC.

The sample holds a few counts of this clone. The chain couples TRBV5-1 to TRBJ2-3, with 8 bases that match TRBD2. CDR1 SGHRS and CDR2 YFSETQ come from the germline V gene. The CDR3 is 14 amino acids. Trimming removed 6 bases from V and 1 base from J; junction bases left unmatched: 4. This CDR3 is CASNRGGGTDTQYF. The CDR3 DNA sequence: TGCGCCAGCAACCGGGGGGGAGGCACAGATACGCAGTATTTT.

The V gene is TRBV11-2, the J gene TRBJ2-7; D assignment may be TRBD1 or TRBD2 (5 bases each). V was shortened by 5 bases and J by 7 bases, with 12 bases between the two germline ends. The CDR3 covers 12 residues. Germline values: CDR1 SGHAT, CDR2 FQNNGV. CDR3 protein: CASSQDRGEQYF. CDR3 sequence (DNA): TGTGCCAGCAGCCAAGACAGAGGGGAGCAGTACTTC.

The CDR3 loop is CASSLGPGAYEQYF. CDR3 nucleotides: TGTGCCAGCAGCTTAGGCCCAGGGGCTTACGAGCAGTACTTC. The chain recombines TRBV11-2 with TRBJ2-7; D may be TRBD1 (6 bases). The CDR3 totals 14 residues. Trimming stripped 1 base from V and 4 bases from J, with 11 bases between. Germline V gene sequence: CDR1 SGHAT, CDR2 FQNNGV.

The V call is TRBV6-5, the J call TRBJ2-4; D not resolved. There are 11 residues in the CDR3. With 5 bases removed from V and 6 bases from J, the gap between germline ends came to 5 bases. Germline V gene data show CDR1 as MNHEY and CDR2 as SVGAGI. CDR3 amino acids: CASSDRNIQYF. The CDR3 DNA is TGTGCCAGCAGTGATAGAAACATTCAGTACTTC.

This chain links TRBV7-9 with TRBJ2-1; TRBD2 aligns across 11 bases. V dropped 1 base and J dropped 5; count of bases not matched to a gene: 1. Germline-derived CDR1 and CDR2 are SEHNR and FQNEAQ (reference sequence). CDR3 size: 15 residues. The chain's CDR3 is CASSLVAGGNNEQFF. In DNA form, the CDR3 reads TGTGCCAGCAGCTTAGTAGCGGGGGGGAACAATGAGCAGTTCTTC.

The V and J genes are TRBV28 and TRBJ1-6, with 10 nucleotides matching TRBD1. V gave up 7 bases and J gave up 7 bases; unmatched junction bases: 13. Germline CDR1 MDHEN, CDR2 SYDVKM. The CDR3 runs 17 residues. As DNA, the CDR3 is TGTGCCAGCACAAATCCGGGGGGGACAGGGGTAAATTCACCCCTCCACTTT. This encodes CASTNPGGTGVNSPLHF.

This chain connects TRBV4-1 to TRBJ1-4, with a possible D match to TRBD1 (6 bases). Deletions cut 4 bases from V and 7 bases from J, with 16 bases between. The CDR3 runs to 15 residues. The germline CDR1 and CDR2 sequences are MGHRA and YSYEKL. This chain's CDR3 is CASSPTVPRGEKLFF. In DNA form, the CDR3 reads TGCGCCAGCAGCCCCACGGTTCCCAGGGGTGAAAAACTGTTTTTT.

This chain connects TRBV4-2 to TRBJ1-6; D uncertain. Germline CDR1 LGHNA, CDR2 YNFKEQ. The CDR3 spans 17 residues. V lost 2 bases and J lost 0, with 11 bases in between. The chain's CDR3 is CASSQTPRGSYNSPLHF. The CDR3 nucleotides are TGTGCCAGCAGCCAAACACCGCGGGGCTCCTATAATTCACCCCTCCACTTT.

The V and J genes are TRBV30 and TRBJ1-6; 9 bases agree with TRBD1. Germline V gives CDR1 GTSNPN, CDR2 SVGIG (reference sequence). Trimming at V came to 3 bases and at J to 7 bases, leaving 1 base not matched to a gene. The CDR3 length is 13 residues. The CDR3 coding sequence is TGTGCCTGGAGGGGGACAGGGAATTCACCCCTCCACTTT. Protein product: CAWRGTGNSPLHF.

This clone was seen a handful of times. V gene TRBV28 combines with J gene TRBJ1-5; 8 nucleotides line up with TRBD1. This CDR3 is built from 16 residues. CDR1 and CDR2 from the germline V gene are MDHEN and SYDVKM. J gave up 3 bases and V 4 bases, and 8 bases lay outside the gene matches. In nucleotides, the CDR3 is TGTGCCAGCAGTTCTCCCGGGACAGGCCTCAATCAGCCCCAGCATTTT. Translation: CASSSPGTGLNQPQHF.

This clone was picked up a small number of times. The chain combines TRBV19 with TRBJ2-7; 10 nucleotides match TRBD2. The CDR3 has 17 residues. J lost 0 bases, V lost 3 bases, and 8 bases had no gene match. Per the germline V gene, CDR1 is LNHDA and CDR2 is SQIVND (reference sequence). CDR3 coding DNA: TGTGCCAGTAGTATCTCTCTAGCGGGGGAGACCTCCTACGAGCAGTACTTC. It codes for CASSISLAGETSYEQYF.

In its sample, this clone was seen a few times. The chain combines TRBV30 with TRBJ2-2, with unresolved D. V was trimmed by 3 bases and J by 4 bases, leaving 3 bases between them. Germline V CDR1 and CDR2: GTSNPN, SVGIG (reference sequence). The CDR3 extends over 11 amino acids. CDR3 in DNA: TGTGCCTGGAGAACCACCGGGGAGCTGTTTTTT. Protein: CAWRTTGELFF.

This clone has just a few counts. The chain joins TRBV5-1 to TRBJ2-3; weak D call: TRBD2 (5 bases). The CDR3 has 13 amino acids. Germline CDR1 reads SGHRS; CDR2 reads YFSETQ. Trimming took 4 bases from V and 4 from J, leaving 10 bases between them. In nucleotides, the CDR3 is TGCGCCAGCAGCACCGGAGGATCAGATACGCAGTATTTT. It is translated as CASSTGGSDTQYF.

This chain's CDR3 is CASSYVAGVGELFF. CDR3 DNA: TGTGCCAGCAGCTATGTAGCGGGAGTAGGGGAGCTGTTTTTT. The chain carries TRBV5-5 and TRBJ2-2; 9 positions match TRBD2. Germline values: CDR1 SGHKS, CDR2 YYEKEE (reference sequence). The CDR3 has 14 residues. Trimming removed 3 bases from V and 8 bases from J; junction bases left unmatched: 5.

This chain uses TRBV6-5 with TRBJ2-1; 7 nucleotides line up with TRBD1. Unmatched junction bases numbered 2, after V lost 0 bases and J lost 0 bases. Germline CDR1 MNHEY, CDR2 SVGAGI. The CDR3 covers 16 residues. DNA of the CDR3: TGTGCCAGCAGTTACTCGACAGGGAGCTCCTACAATGAGCAGTTCTTC. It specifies CASSYSTGSSYNEQFF.

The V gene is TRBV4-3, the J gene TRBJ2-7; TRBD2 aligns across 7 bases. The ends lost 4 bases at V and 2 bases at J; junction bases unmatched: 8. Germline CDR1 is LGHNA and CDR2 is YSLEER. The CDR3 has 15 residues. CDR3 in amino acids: CASSRWTSPPYEQYF. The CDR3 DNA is TGCGCCAGCAGCCGGTGGACTAGTCCCCCCTACGAGCAGTACTTC.

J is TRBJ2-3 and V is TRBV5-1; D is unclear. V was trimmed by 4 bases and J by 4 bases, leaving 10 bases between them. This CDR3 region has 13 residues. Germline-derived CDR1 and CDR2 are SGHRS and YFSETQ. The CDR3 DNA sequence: TGCGCCAGCAGCGCCACTTCATCAGATACGCAGTATTTT. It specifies CASSATSSDTQYF. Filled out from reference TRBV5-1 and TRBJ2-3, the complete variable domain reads KAGVTQTPRYLIKTRGQQVTLSCSPISGHRSVSWYQQTPGQGLQFLFEYFSETQRNKGNFPGRFSGRQFSNSRSEMNVSTLELGDSALYLCASSATSSDTQYFGPGTRLTVL.

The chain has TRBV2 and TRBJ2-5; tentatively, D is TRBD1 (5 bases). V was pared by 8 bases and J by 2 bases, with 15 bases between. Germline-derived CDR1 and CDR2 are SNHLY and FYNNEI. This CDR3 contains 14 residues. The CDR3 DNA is TGTGCCAGCGTAGGGTTGTCAGGGCAAGAGACCCAGTACTTC. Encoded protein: CASVGLSGQETQYF.

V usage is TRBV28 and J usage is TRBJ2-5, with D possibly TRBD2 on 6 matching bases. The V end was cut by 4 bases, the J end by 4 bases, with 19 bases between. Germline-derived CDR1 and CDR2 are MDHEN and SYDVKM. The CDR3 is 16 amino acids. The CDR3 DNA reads TGTGCCAGCAGTTGGGGGTCTCGGCGGGGCCTAGAGACCCAGTACTTC. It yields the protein CASSWGSRRGLETQYF.

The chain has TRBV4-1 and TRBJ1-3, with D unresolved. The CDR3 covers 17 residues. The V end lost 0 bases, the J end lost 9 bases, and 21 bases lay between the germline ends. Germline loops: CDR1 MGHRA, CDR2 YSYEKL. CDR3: CASSQDPPGRVSSTIYF. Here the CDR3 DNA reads TGCGCCAGCAGCCAAGATCCCCCCGGGCGCGTTAGTAGCACCATATATTTT.

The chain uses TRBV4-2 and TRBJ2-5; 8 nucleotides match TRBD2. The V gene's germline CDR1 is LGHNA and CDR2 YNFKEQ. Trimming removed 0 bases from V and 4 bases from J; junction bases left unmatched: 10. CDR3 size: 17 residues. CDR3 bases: TGTGCCAGCAGCCAAGATTTGGCCGGGGGGGGGAGAGAGACCCAGTACTTC. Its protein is CASSQDLAGGGRETQYF.

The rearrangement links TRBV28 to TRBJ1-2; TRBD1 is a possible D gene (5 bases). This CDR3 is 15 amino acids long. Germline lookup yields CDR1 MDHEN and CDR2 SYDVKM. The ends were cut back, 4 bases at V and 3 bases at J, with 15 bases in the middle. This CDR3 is CASSSPRRADYGYTF. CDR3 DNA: TGTGCCAGCAGTTCCCCCCGCAGGGCGGACTATGGCTACACCTTC.